This T cell receptor beta chain is drawn from a study of early T cells in non-severe SARS-CoV-2 infection. This clonotype was counted between two and nine times. TCRdb reprocessed the 5' RACE reads with MiXCR, giving one entry per CDR3 protein. The sample has some 80,000 distinct CDR3 sequences, roughly 12% seen once. The CDR3 is 18 residues long. Per germline, CDR1 MNHEY and CDR2 SVGEGT. The germline V and J ends were trimmed by 4 bases and 0 bases, with 22 bases remaining between them. The chain uses TRBV6-2 or TRBV6-3 and TRBJ2-7, with a weak D call TRBD2 (7 bases). The sequencing here drew on whole blood, taken at baseline. The receptor's source is an adult who was a healthcare worker with PCR-confirmed SARS-CoV-2 infection or an uninfected control (not recorded which). The donor label of this sample is uncertain. The CDR3 loop reads CASSFGGHTRTISYEQYF. CDR3 bases: TGTGCCAGCAGTTTCGGGGGGCATACCCGGACTATCTCCTACGAGCAGTACTTC.